This is a list of T cell receptor beta chains from one sample in a study of response to subunit inactivated influenza vaccine. TCRdb re-called the RT-PCR reads with MiXCR, one entry per CDR3 protein. Among 650,000 to 800,000 distinct CDR3 sequences listed, over 11% were seen once. The sample in question was PBMCs from blood, obtained approximately 15 days before vaccination. The receptors shown here come from a man aged 50 to 59 who received an inactivated influenza vaccine. Each CDR3 is given with its conserved first and last residue. The D gene is left open where the match is weak. Where a row states a size, it is once, few, many or the class of an expanded clone; other rows omit it.

d_call: NA
v_call: TRBV4-3
j_call: TRBJ1-6
clone_size: NA
cdr3_aa: CASSQELALSSYNSPLHF
cdr3_nt: TGCGCCAGCAGCCAAGAACTGGCCCTCAGCTCCTATAATTCACCCCTCCACTTT

d_call: NA
v_call: TRBV29-1
j_call: TRBJ1-1
clone_size: few
cdr3_aa: CSVPGTVNTEAFF
cdr3_nt: TGCAGCGTTCCTGGGACGGTGAACACTGAAGCTTTCTTT

d_call: TRBD2
v_call: TRBV5-6
j_call: TRBJ2-7
clone_size: NA
cdr3_aa: CASSLGLAGGLDQYF
cdr3_nt: TGTGCCAGCAGCTTGGGACTAGCGGGGGGTCTCGACCAGTACTTC

d_call: NA
v_call: TRBV20-1
j_call: TRBJ1-2
clone_size: few
cdr3_aa: CSAGVGANYGYTF
cdr3_nt: TGCAGTGCCGGGGTGGGGGCTAACTATGGCTACACCTTC

d_call: TRBD1
v_call: TRBV5-5
j_call: TRBJ1-4
clone_size: few
cdr3_aa: CASSTWDRVGEKLFF
cdr3_nt: TGTGCCAGCAGCACTTGGGACAGGGTGGGAGAAAAACTGTTTTTT

d_call: NA
v_call: TRBV5-1
j_call: TRBJ1-1
clone_size: NA
cdr3_aa: CASSLGAAPEAFF
cdr3_nt: TGCGCCAGCAGCTTGGGAGCCGCCCCTGAAGCTTTCTTT

d_call: NA
v_call: TRBV20-1
j_call: TRBJ2-7
clone_size: NA
cdr3_aa: CSARPGTLWEQYF
cdr3_nt: TGCAGTGCTAGACCGGGAACTCTTTGGGAGCAGTACTTC

d_call: NA
v_call: TRBV7-8
j_call: TRBJ2-6
clone_size: NA
cdr3_aa: CASTPVSGANVLTF
cdr3_nt: TGTGCCAGCACCCCGGTCTCTGGGGCCAACGTCCTGACTTTC

d_call: TRBD2
v_call: TRBV14
j_call: TRBJ2-3
clone_size: few
cdr3_aa: CASSQGLATQYF
cdr3_nt: TGTGCCAGCAGCCAAGGACTAGCAACGCAGTATTTT

d_call: NA
v_call: TRBV28
j_call: TRBJ2-2
clone_size: few
cdr3_aa: CASSLWAGTGTGELFF
cdr3_nt: TGTGCCAGCAGTTTATGGGCAGGAACGGGGACCGGGGAGCTGTTTTTT

d_call: TRBD1
v_call: TRBV10-3
j_call: TRBJ2-7
clone_size: many
cdr3_aa: CAISARDRASEQYF
cdr3_nt: TGTGCCATCAGTGCACGGGACAGGGCCTCCGAGCAGTACTTC

d_call: NA
v_call: TRBV29-1
j_call: TRBJ1-2
clone_size: NA
cdr3_aa: CSVEGVYTF
cdr3_nt: TGCAGCGTTGAAGGGGTTTACACCTTC

d_call: NA
v_call: TRBV20-1
j_call: TRBJ2-3
clone_size: NA
cdr3_aa: CSARGASGSDTQYF
cdr3_nt: TGCAGTGCTAGAGGAGCCTCCGGGTCAGATACGCAGTATTTT

d_call: NA
v_call: TRBV19
j_call: TRBJ2-4
clone_size: few
cdr3_aa: CASTFGGAKNIQYF
cdr3_nt: TGTGCCAGTACCTTTGGTGGAGCCAAAAACATTCAGTACTTC

d_call: NA
v_call: TRBV5-5
j_call: TRBJ2-5
clone_size: NA
cdr3_aa: CASSLRETQCF
cdr3_nt: TGTGCCAGCAGCTTGCGAGAGACCCAGTGCTTC

d_call: NA
v_call: TRBV9
j_call: TRBJ2-1
clone_size: many
cdr3_aa: CASSDTPGRINEQFF
cdr3_nt: TGTGCCAGCAGCGATACCCCGGGACGGATCAATGAGCAGTTCTTC

d_call: TRBD1
v_call: TRBV10-3
j_call: TRBJ1-2
clone_size: few
cdr3_aa: CAIAIRTGGANGYTF
cdr3_nt: TGTGCCATCGCCATCCGAACAGGGGGCGCAAACGGCTACACCTTC

d_call: NA
v_call: TRBV13
j_call: TRBJ2-1
clone_size: few
cdr3_aa: CASSPSPGVPSPYNEQFF
cdr3_nt: TGTGCCAGCAGCCCAAGCCCTGGGGTACCATCCCCCTACAATGAGCAGTTCTTC

d_call: NA
v_call: TRBV29-1
j_call: TRBJ2-1
clone_size: few
cdr3_aa: CSGRGTYNYNEQFF
cdr3_nt: TGCAGCGGCCGCGGGACTTACAACTACAATGAGCAGTTCTTC

d_call: NA
v_call: TRBV3-1
j_call: TRBJ2-1
clone_size: NA
cdr3_aa: CASSQGAPYNEQFF
cdr3_nt: TGTGCCAGCAGCCAAGGGGCCCCTTACAATGAGCAGTTCTTC

d_call: NA
v_call: TRBV20-1
j_call: TRBJ2-3
clone_size: NA
cdr3_aa: CSARAFRGLSDTQYF
cdr3_nt: TGCAGTGCTAGAGCATTCCGGGGGCTATCAGATACGCAGTATTTT

d_call: TRBD2
v_call: TRBV5-1
j_call: TRBJ2-7
clone_size: many
cdr3_aa: CASRPGTSGRSSYEQYF
cdr3_nt: TGCGCCAGCAGACCTGGGACTAGCGGAAGAAGCTCCTACGAGCAGTACTTC

d_call: TRBD2
v_call: TRBV28
j_call: TRBJ2-2
clone_size: few
cdr3_aa: CASSLFGLAGIRTGELFF
cdr3_nt: TGTGCCAGCAGTTTATTTGGGCTAGCGGGGATCCGAACCGGGGAGCTGTTTTTT

d_call: TRBD1
v_call: TRBV7-2
j_call: TRBJ2-5
clone_size: few
cdr3_aa: CASSHWTGTAQETQYF
cdr3_nt: TGTGCCAGCAGCCACTGGACCGGGACAGCCCAAGAGACCCAGTACTTC

d_call: NA
v_call: TRBV29-1
j_call: TRBJ1-2
clone_size: NA
cdr3_aa: CSVVVRHREGYGYTF
cdr3_nt: TGCAGCGTTGTAGTCCGACATAGGGAGGGGTATGGCTACACCTTC

d_call: TRBD2
v_call: TRBV5-1
j_call: TRBJ2-3
clone_size: many
cdr3_aa: CASSLRPAGELTDTQYF
cdr3_nt: TGCGCCAGCAGCTTGCGGCCAGCGGGGGAACTCACAGATACGCAGTATTTT

d_call: NA
v_call: TRBV7-9
j_call: TRBJ2-7
clone_size: few
cdr3_aa: CASSYSGTEAYEQYF
cdr3_nt: TGTGCCAGCAGCTACTCCGGGACGGAAGCCTACGAGCAGTACTTC

d_call: NA
v_call: TRBV5-1
j_call: TRBJ2-3
clone_size: few
cdr3_aa: CASSPAPRTDTQYF
cdr3_nt: TGCGCCAGCAGCCCCGCCCCACGAACAGATACGCAGTATTTT

d_call: NA
v_call: TRBV10-3
j_call: TRBJ2-5
clone_size: NA
cdr3_aa: CAITQGETQYF
cdr3_nt: TGTGCCATCACCCAGGGGGAGACCCAGTACTTC

d_call: TRBD2
v_call: TRBV7-2
j_call: TRBJ2-7
clone_size: NA
cdr3_aa: CASSLLSGVEYEQYF
cdr3_nt: TGTGCCAGCAGCCTCCTTAGCGGGGTAGAATACGAGCAGTACTTC

d_call: NA
v_call: TRBV5-1
j_call: TRBJ1-3
clone_size: NA
cdr3_aa: CASSLDGSRFNGNTIYF
cdr3_nt: TGCGCCAGCAGCTTGGATGGCAGCCGCTTCAATGGAAACACCATATATTTT

d_call: NA
v_call: TRBV2
j_call: TRBJ2-5
clone_size: NA
cdr3_aa: CASIGPETQYF
cdr3_nt: TGTGCCAGCATAGGTCCAGAGACCCAGTACTTC

d_call: NA
v_call: TRBV25-1
j_call: TRBJ2-7
clone_size: NA
cdr3_aa: CASRAPGEQYF
cdr3_nt: TGTGCCAGCAGGGCACCAGGCGAGCAGTACTTC

d_call: TRBD1
v_call: TRBV7-2
j_call: TRBJ2-5
clone_size: NA
cdr3_aa: CASSLMGQGPTETQYF
cdr3_nt: TGTGCCAGCAGCTTAATGGGACAGGGACCAACGGAGACCCAGTACTTC

d_call: NA
v_call: TRBV10-1
j_call: TRBJ1-2
clone_size: few
cdr3_aa: CASSEFRNRGYTF
cdr3_nt: TGCGCCAGCAGTGAGTTCCGAAATCGGGGCTACACCTTC

d_call: TRBD2
v_call: TRBV7-9
j_call: TRBJ2-2
clone_size: few
cdr3_aa: CAARQGLAAAGELFF
cdr3_nt: TGTGCCGCGAGACAGGGACTAGCAGCGGCCGGGGAGCTGTTTTTT

d_call: TRBD1
v_call: TRBV12-3/TRBV12-4
j_call: TRBJ1-2
clone_size: NA
cdr3_aa: CASSTDRAYGYTF
cdr3_nt: TGTGCCAGCAGTACCGACAGGGCCTATGGCTACACCTTC

d_call: NA
v_call: TRBV7-8
j_call: TRBJ2-3
clone_size: NA
cdr3_aa: CASSPPGQPSTDTQYF
cdr3_nt: TGTGCCAGCAGCCCACCCGGACAGCCTAGCACAGATACGCAGTATTTT

d_call: NA
v_call: TRBV19
j_call: TRBJ2-5
clone_size: few
cdr3_aa: CASSIGGWTTMEETQYF
cdr3_nt: TGTGCCAGTAGTATAGGGGGCTGGACCACCATGGAGGAGACCCAGTACTTC

d_call: NA
v_call: TRBV7-2
j_call: TRBJ1-2
clone_size: NA
cdr3_aa: CASSLASGVRYGYTF
cdr3_nt: TGTGCCAGCAGCTTAGCATCGGGGGTGCGTTATGGCTACACCTTC

d_call: NA
v_call: TRBV11-2
j_call: TRBJ2-3
clone_size: NA
cdr3_aa: CASSGIAGGTDTQYF
cdr3_nt: TGTGCCAGCAGCGGAATAGCCGGGGGCACAGATACGCAGTATTTT

d_call: TRBD1
v_call: TRBV7-9
j_call: TRBJ1-1
clone_size: few
cdr3_aa: CASSSTGGVEAFF
cdr3_nt: TGTGCCAGCAGCTCGACAGGGGGCGTTGAAGCTTTCTTT

d_call: NA
v_call: TRBV5-6
j_call: TRBJ1-2
clone_size: NA
cdr3_aa: CASSLAGQGSDYGYTF
cdr3_nt: TGTGCCAGCAGCTTGGCTGGTCAGGGGAGTGACTATGGCTACACCTTC

d_call: NA
v_call: TRBV6-2/TRBV6-3
j_call: TRBJ1-2
clone_size: few
cdr3_aa: CASSYSREKGNYGYTF
cdr3_nt: TGTGCCAGCAGTTACTCCCGAGAGAAGGGGAACTATGGCTACACCTTC

d_call: TRBD2
v_call: TRBV30
j_call: TRBJ2-1
clone_size: few
cdr3_aa: CAWEPGLAGWEQFF
cdr3_nt: TGTGCCTGGGAGCCGGGACTAGCGGGATGGGAGCAGTTCTTC

d_call: NA
v_call: TRBV12-3/TRBV12-4
j_call: TRBJ1-1
clone_size: few
cdr3_aa: CASSPTGGAQITEAFF
cdr3_nt: TGTGCCAGCAGTCCCACCGGGGGGGCGCAAATCACTGAAGCTTTCTTT

d_call: NA
v_call: TRBV12-3/TRBV12-4
j_call: TRBJ1-5
clone_size: NA
cdr3_aa: CASSTGNNQPQHF
cdr3_nt: TGTGCCAGCTCAACAGGGAACAATCAGCCCCAGCATTTT

d_call: NA
v_call: TRBV7-2
j_call: TRBJ2-3
clone_size: few
cdr3_aa: CASSLGVNTQYF
cdr3_nt: TGTGCCAGCAGCTTAGGTGTTAATACGCAGTATTTT

d_call: NA
v_call: TRBV2
j_call: TRBJ1-5
clone_size: NA
cdr3_aa: CASSVGEVQPQHF
cdr3_nt: TGTGCCAGCAGTGTGGGTGAGGTGCAGCCCCAGCATTTT

d_call: NA
v_call: TRBV11-2
j_call: TRBJ2-1
clone_size: NA
cdr3_aa: CASSIRGLRNEQFF
cdr3_nt: TGTGCCAGCAGCATCCGGGGCCTGAGGAATGAGCAGTTCTTC

d_call: NA
v_call: TRBV5-1
j_call: TRBJ1-3
clone_size: NA
cdr3_aa: CASSLARLSDSGNTIYF
cdr3_nt: TGCGCCAGCAGCTTGGCCCGGCTCAGTGACTCTGGAAACACCATATATTTT

d_call: TRBD2
v_call: TRBV5-1
j_call: TRBJ2-5
clone_size: NA
cdr3_aa: CASSLGASGRVETQYF
cdr3_nt: TGCGCCAGCAGCTTGGGGGCTAGCGGGAGAGTTGAGACCCAGTACTTC

d_call: NA
v_call: TRBV20-1
j_call: TRBJ2-7
clone_size: few
cdr3_aa: CSAPRTLGNEQYF
cdr3_nt: TGCAGTGCTCCTCGGACCCTTGGGAACGAGCAGTACTTC

d_call: NA
v_call: TRBV6-1
j_call: TRBJ2-7
clone_size: NA
cdr3_aa: CASRGTGTGTYEQYF
cdr3_nt: TGTGCCAGCAGGGGGACCGGGACTGGAACCTACGAGCAGTACTTC

d_call: TRBD2
v_call: TRBV7-2
j_call: TRBJ2-3
clone_size: few
cdr3_aa: CASSLAMSSGRLDTQYF
cdr3_nt: TGTGCCAGCAGCTTAGCTATGTCTAGCGGGAGGTTGGATACGCAGTATTTT

d_call: NA
v_call: TRBV5-1
j_call: TRBJ2-1
clone_size: NA
cdr3_aa: CASSSLESSYNEQFF
cdr3_nt: TGCGCCAGCAGCTCCCTTGAGAGCTCCTACAATGAGCAGTTCTTC

d_call: NA
v_call: TRBV29-1
j_call: TRBJ1-1
clone_size: NA
cdr3_aa: CSVEIHDGVNTEAFF
cdr3_nt: TGCAGCGTTGAGATCCACGACGGAGTGAACACTGAAGCTTTCTTT

d_call: NA
v_call: TRBV5-1
j_call: TRBJ1-3
clone_size: few
cdr3_aa: CASSDTGSGNTIYF
cdr3_nt: TGCGCCAGCAGCGATACAGGGTCTGGAAACACCATATATTTT

d_call: NA
v_call: TRBV4-1
j_call: TRBJ1-5
clone_size: few
cdr3_aa: CASSQERYDQPQHF
cdr3_nt: TGCGCCAGCAGCCAAGAAAGGTACGATCAGCCCCAGCATTTT

d_call: NA
v_call: TRBV4-2
j_call: TRBJ1-4
clone_size: few
cdr3_aa: CASSQTRGPLFF
cdr3_nt: TGTGCCAGCAGCCAGACACGAGGACCACTGTTTTTT